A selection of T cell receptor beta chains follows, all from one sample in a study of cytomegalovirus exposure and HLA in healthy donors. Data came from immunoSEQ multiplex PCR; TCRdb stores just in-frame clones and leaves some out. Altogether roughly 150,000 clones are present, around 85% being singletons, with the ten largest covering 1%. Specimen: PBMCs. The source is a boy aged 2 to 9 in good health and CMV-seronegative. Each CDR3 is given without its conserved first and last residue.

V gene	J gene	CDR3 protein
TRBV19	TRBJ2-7	ASTHGATYEQY
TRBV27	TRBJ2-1	ASSPSGGRFNEQF
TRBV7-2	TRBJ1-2	ASSRPWGQGGGYT
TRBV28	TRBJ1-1	ASSSFGGGRGNTEAF
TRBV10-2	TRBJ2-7	ASSGEGTVLRGEQY
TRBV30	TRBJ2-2	AWTSSGGAHTGELF
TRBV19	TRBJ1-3	ASSVDRGPGNTIY
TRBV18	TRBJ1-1	ASSFRDKETEAF
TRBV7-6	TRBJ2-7	ASSPSGNYEQY
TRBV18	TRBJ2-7	ASSPSRGNEQY
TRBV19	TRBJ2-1	ASSPRQGAVDNEQF
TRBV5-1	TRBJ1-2	ASSPGQGVLGYT
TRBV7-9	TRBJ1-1	ASSYMDRGTEAF
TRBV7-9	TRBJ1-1	SSSPREVGWNTEAF
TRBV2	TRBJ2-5	ASSPPGGAGETQY
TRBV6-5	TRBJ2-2	ASSKRGVGTGELF
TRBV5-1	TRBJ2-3	ASSRKGLTDTQY
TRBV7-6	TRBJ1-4	ASSPGGSNEKLF
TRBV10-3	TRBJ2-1	AISESRSSYNEQF
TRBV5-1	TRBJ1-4	ASSLSQGNEKLF
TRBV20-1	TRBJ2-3	SATDGNTQY
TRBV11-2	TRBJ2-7	ASSFTTSGRGEQY
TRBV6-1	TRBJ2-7	ASSDPKRGLSYEQY
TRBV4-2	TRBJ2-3	ASSQEILAGGVGGTDTQY
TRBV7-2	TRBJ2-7	ASSFQRSYEQY
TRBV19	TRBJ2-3	ASSILAGATDTQY
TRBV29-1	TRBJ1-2	SAQSRGSAGYT
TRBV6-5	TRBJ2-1	ASSWAQNNEQF
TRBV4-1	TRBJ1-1	ASTQDRVNTEAF
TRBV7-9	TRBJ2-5	ASSLAGAKAKETQY
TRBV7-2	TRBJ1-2	ASSPSRRRTNYGYT
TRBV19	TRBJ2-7	ASSRRTSGYYEQY
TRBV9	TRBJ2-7	ASSVVPTAAYEQY
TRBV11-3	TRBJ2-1	ASSLGLQGVYNEQF
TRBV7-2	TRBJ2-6	ASSLAASGTSGANVLT
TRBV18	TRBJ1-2	ASSPKTGNGYT
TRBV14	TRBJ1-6	ASSQDGGSLDRVISPLH
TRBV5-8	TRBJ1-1	ASSLLQVGTEAF
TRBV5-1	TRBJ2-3	ASSLDLPGLGTDTQY
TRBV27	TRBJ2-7	ASSYGTSVNEQY
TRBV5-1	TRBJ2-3	ASSLQMADTQY
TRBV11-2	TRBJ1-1	ASSRMTGTEAF
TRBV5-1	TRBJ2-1	ASSLRLAGTYNEQF
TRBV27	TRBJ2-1	ASNGQGEYNEQF
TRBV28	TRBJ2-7	ASSSAGGAQY
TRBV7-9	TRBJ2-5	ASSFPSGRAVETQY
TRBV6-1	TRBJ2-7	ASSGLGQGYEQY
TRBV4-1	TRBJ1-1	ASSRQRDRNTEAF